Included here is one TCR beta chain sequence, with context. What it binds is not known. The sample comes from a study of cytomegalovirus exposure and HLA in healthy donors. About the research overall: Most genotyped donors, 65% to 90% of 300 to 400, had Caucasian-associated genetic ancestry. Study results and limitations: Some V segments (TRBV6-2 and TRBV6-3 among them) were excluded as indistinguishable. Rarity held for most TCR sequences, but there were some public TCRs that occurred in many donors.

The CDR3 has 14 residues. Germline CDR1 reads SGHRS; CDR2 reads YFSETQ. The PCR had 60 Vbeta and 13 Jbeta primers. Assay used: immunoSEQ multiplex PCR; TCRdb lists only in-frame clones, some missing. The data contain just over 150,000 clones, about 80% of them singletons. Among the donors, all were healthy bone marrow donors. Input material: PBMCs. The chain carries TRBV5-1 and TRBJ2-5, with D tentatively TRBD1 (6 bases). The J call may be faulty, since TRBJ2-7 better matches the DNA end. This clonotype was sampled from a woman in her forties or fifties in good health and CMV-seropositive. The CDR3 DNA sequence: TGCGCCAGCAGCTTGGGAGGACAGTTAAACGAGCAGTACTTC. Translation: CASSLGGQLNEQYF.